This T cell receptor beta chain was recovered during a study of shared clonotypes between healthy human individuals. Study-wide points: An effect of sequencing depth on clonotype sharing among donors was expected.

In the case of this clone: The antigen is undetermined.

Generated by immunoSEQ multiplex PCR, the TCRdb table keeps only in-frame clones and is missing some. Here the sample spans some 1,900,000 clones, approximately 95% being singletons. Naive CD8 cells were CD45RO-negative, positively selected for CCR7, excluding terminally differentiated effector memory CD45RA+ cells. The sequence derives from a man in his late teens or twenties in good health. Sequencing input: naive CD8+ T cells sorted from blood.

CDR3 protein: CASSPDSMEYYGYTF. The CDR3 nucleotides are TGTGCCAGCAGCCCGGACAGCATGGAATACTATGGCTACACCTTC. The rearrangement uses TRBV11-2 and TRBJ1-2, with a possible D match to TRBD1 (6 bases). From germline, CDR1 is SGHAT and CDR2 FQNNGV. V dropped 5 bases and J dropped 3 bases, with 16 bases sitting between them. This CDR3 has 15 amino acids.